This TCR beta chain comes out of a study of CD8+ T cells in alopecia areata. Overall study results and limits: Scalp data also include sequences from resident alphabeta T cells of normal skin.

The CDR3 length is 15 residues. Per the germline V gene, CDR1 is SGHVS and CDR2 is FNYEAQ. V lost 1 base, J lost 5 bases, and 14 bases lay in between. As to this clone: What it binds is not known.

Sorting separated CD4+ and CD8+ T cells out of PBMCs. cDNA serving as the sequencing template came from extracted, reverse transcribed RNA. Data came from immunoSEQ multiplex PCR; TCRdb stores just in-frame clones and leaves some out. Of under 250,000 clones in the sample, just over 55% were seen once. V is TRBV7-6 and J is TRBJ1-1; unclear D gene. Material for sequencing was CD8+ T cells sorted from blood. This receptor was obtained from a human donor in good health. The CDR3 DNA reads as TGTGCCAGCAGCTTAGGAGGATCTGGCGGAACTGAAGCTTTCTTT. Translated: CASSLGGSGGTEAFF.